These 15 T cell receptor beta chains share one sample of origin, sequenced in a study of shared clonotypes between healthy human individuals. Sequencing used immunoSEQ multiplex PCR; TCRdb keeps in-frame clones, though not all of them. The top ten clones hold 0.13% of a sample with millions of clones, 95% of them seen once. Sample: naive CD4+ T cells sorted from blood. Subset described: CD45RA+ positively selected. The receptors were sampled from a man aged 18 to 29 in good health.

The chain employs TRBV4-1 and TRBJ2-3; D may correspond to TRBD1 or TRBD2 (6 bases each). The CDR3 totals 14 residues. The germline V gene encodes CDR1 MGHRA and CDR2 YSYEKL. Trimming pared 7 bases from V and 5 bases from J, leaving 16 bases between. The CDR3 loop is CASKRGGLGDTQYF. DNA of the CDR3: TGCGCCAGCAAGAGAGGGGGACTGGGAGATACGCAGTATTTT.

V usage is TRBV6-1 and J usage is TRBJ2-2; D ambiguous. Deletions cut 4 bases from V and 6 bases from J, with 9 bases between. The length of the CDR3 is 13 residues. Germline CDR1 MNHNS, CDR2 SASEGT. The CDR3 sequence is CASSVVEAGELFF. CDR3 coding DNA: TGTGCCAGCAGTGTGGTAGAGGCCGGGGAGCTGTTTTTT.

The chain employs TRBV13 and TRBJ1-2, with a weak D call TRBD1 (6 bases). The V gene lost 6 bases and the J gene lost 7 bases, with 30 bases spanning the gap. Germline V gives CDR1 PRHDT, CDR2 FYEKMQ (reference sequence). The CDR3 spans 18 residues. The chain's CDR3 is CASSSLFPDRPPSGGYTF. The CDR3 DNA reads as TGTGCCAGCAGTTCCCTGTTCCCGGACAGACCGCCCTCAGGTGGCTACACCTTC.

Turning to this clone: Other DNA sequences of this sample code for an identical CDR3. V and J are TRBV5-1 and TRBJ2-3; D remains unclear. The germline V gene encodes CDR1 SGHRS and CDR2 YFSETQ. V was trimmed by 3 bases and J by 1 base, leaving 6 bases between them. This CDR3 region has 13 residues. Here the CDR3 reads CASSSEGTDTQYF. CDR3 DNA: TGCGCCAGCAGCTCTGAGGGCACAGATACGCAGTATTTT.

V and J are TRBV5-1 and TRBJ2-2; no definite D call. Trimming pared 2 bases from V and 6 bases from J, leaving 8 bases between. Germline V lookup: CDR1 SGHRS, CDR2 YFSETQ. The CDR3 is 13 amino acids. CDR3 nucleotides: TGCGCCAGCAGCTTCGACCCGTCCGGGGAGCTGTTTTTT. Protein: CASSFDPSGELFF.

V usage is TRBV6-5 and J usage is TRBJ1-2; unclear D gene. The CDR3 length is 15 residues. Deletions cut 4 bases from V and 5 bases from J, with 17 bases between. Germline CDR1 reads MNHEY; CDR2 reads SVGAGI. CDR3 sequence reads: CASSSWSHGSYGYTF. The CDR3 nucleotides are TGTGCCAGCAGTTCTTGGTCCCATGGGAGTTATGGCTACACCTTC.

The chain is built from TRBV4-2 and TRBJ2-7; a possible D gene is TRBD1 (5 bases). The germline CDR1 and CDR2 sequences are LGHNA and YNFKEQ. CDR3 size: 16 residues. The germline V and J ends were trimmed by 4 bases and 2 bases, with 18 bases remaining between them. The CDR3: CASSRGDPTETYEQYF. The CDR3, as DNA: TGTGCCAGCAGCCGCGGTGATCCGACAGAGACCTACGAGCAGTACTTC.

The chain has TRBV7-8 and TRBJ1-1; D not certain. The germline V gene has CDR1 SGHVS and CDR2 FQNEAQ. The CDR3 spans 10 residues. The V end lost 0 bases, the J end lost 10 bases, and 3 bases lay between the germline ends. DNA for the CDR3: TGTGCCAGCAGCTTAGCCAGAGCTTTCTTT. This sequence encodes CASSLARAFF.

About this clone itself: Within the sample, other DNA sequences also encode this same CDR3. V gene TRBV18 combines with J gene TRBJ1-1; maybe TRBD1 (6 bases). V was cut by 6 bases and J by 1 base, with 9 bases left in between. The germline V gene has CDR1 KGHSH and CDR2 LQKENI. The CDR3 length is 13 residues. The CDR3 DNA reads TGTGCCAGCTCCTCACAGGGGAACACTGAAGCTTTCTTT. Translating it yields CASSSQGNTEAFF. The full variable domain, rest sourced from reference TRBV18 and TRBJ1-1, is NAGVMQNPRHLVRRRGQEARLRCSPMKGHSHVYWYRQLPEEGLKFMVYLQKENIIDESGMPKERFSAEFPKEGPSILRIQQVVRGDSAAYFCASSSQGNTEAFFGQGTRLTVV.

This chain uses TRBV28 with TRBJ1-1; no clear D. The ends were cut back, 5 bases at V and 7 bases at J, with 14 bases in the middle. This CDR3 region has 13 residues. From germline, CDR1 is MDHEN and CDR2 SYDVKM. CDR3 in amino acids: CASSARPGGEAFF. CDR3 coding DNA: TGTGCCAGCAGTGCTCGACCCGGCGGTGAAGCTTTCTTT. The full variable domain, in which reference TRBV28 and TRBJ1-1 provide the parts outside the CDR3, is DVKVTQSSRYLVKRTGEKVFLECVQDMDHENMFWYRQDPGLGLRLIYFSYDVKMKEKGDIPEGYSVSREKKERFSLILESASTNQTSMYLCASSARPGGEAFFGQGTRLTVV.

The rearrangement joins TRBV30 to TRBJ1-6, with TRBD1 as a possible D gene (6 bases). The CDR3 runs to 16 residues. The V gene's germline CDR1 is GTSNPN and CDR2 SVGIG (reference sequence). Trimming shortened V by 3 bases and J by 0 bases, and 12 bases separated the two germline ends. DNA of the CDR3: TGTGCCTGGAGGGCCACAGGGAGCTCCTATAATTCACCCCTCCACTTT. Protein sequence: CAWRATGSSYNSPLHF.

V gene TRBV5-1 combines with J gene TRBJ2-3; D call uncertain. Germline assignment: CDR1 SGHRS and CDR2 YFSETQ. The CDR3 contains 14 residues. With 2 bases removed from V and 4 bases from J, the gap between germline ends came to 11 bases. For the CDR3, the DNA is TGCGCCAGCAGCTTTTCTACCGGGCCAGATACGCAGTATTTT. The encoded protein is CASSFSTGPDTQYF.

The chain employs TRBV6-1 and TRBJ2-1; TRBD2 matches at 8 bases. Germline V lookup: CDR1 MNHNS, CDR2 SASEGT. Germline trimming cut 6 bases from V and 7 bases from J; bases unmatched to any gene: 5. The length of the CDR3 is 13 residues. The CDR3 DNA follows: TGTGCCAGCAGGCCTCGGGGGGGGAATGAGCAGTTCTTC. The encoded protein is CASRPRGGNEQFF.

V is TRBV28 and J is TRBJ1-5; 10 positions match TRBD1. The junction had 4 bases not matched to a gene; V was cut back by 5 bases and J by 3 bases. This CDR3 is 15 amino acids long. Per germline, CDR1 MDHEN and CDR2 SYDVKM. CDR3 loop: CASSGDRGYNQPQHF. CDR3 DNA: TGTGCCAGCAGTGGGGACAGGGGTTACAATCAGCCCCAGCATTTT.

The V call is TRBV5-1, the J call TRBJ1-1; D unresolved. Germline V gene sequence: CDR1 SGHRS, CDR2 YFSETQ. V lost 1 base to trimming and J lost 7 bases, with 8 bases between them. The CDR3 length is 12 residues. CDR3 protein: CASSLSSVEAFF. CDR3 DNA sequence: TGCGCCAGCAGCTTGAGCAGTGTTGAAGCTTTCTTT.